This note documents a single T cell receptor (beta chain) sequence. Its matching antigen is unknown. The data derive from a study of identical twins. The study, taken as a whole, reports: A lower insertion count was a feature of abundant cord blood beta clonotypes, with no such feature in memory repertoires.

Unmatched junction bases numbered 6, after V lost 0 bases and J lost 4 bases. Germline loops: CDR1 MNHEY, CDR2 SVGAGI. The CDR3 length is 17 residues. TCRdb ran MiXCR on the 5' RACE reads and lists one entry per CDR3 protein. The table shows 700,000 or so distinct CDR3 sequences, with roughly 20% occurring only once. These records were also assigned to another study, of T cells expressing NK-cell markers. That investigation notes: Evidence did not settle whether expanded NKG2C+ T cell clones targeted HCMV.

The gene calls are TRBV6-5 and TRBJ1-6, with TRBD1 matching 7 bases. Sequenced sample: PBMCs. This TCR came from a woman younger than 30 in good health. CDR3 region: CASSYSSRTGYNSPLHF. The CDR3 DNA reads TGTGCCAGCAGTTACTCCAGTCGGACAGGATATAATTCACCCCTCCACTTT.